These 25 T cell receptor beta chains were all obtained from the same sample, sequenced in a study of T cells in Graves' hyperthyroidism and ophthalmopathy. What was amplified from RNA transcripts were TCR beta CDR3 regions. The TCR CDR3 was amplified in a first-round RT-PCR using the HTBI primer set. TCRdb reprocessed the multiplex PCR reads with MiXCR, giving one entry per CDR3 protein. Of around 340,000 distinct CDR3 sequences in the sample, 17% are singletons; the top ten hold 34%. The material sequenced was blood. All receptors derive from a woman aged 30 to 39 with Graves' hyperthyroidism that later progressed to Graves' ophthalmopathy.

This clonotype was picked up many times. This chain joins TRBV6-1 and TRBJ1-2, with D tentatively TRBD1 (5 bases). The CDR3 is 16 amino acids. Trimming cost V 3 bases and J 4 bases, with 18 bases left between them. From germline, CDR1 is MNHNS and CDR2 SASEGT. CDR3 nucleotides: TGTGCCAGCAGTGAGGGAGACGGCCACGGGGGCTATGGCTACACCTTC. Residues: CASSEGDGHGGYGYTF.

The table lists this clonotype with many counts. This sequence joins TRBV15 and TRBJ2-5; TRBD1 matches at 7 bases. From germline, CDR1 is LNHNV and CDR2 YYDKDF (reference sequence). Trimming took 3 bases from V and 4 from J; bases not matched to a gene: 2. This CDR3 is 13 amino acids long. The CDR3 nucleotides are TGTGCCACCAGCAGCGACAGGGCAGAGACCCAGTACTTC. It yields the protein CATSSDRAETQYF.

V is TRBV18 and J is TRBJ1-4; D is uncertain. The germline V gene encodes CDR1 KGHSH and CDR2 LQKENI. The CDR3 spans 16 residues. Trimming took off 2 bases at V and 5 bases at J, with 15 bases between the two ends. Here the CDR3 reads CASSPEEQHLNEKLFF. The CDR3 nucleotides read TGTGCCAGCTCACCAGAGGAACAGCACCTAAATGAAAAACTGTTTTTT.

This chain uses TRBV4-3 with TRBJ2-1; 13 positions match TRBD2. This CDR3 is 16 amino acids long. The trim removed 1 base at V and 6 bases at J, leaving 3 bases unmatched. Germline V gene lookup returns CDR1 LGHNA and CDR2 YSLEER. The chain's CDR3 is CASSQGLAGGGNEQFF. In DNA, the CDR3 is TGCGCCAGCAGCCAAGGACTAGCGGGAGGCGGCAATGAGCAGTTCTTC.

This clonotype has only a few counts. The chain joins TRBV6-2 or TRBV6-3 to TRBJ1-6; the D is unclear. The CDR3 length is 15 residues. Germline V gives CDR1 MNHEY, CDR2 SVGEGT. V dropped 8 bases and J dropped 7 bases, with 18 bases sitting between them. The CDR3 sequence: CASGDEVLRNSPLHF. DNA of the CDR3: TGTGCCAGCGGAGATGAGGTGTTGCGAAATTCACCCCTCCACTTT.

The rearrangement links TRBV6-2 or TRBV6-3 to TRBJ1-5; a weak D match, TRBD1 (5 bases). The CDR3 runs to 16 residues. The ends were cut back, 5 bases at V and 0 bases at J, with 14 bases in the middle. Looked up from germline, CDR1 is MNHEY and CDR2 is SVGEGT. CDR3 DNA sequence: TGTGCCAGCAGTGCCCGACAGAAGATTAGCAATCAGCCCCAGCATTTT. This translates into CASSARQKISNQPQHF.

The chain joins TRBV20-1 to TRBJ1-1; a possible D gene is TRBD1 (5 bases). The CDR3 spans 13 residues. Germline CDR1 and CDR2: DFQATT and SNEGSKA (reference sequence). With 7 bases removed from V and 0 bases from J, the gap between germline ends came to 12 bases. CDR3: CSVKGHLNTEAFF. The DNA for the CDR3 is TGCAGTGTCAAAGGACACCTGAACACTGAAGCTTTCTTT.

The V call is TRBV6-5, the J call TRBJ2-5; perhaps D is TRBD1 or TRBD2 (6 bases each). The CDR3 is made up of 15 amino acids. Looked up from germline, CDR1 is MNHEY and CDR2 is SVGAGI. V lost 2 bases, J lost 5 bases, and 15 bases lay in between. In DNA form, the CDR3 reads TGTGCCAGCAGTTACGCCGAGGGGGGCTTGGAGACCCAGTACTTC. As protein: CASSYAEGGLETQYF.

This clonotype has a count of ten or more. The J gene is TRBJ1-1, the V gene TRBV20-1; no clear D. V was clipped by 6 bases and J by 0 bases, with 8 bases between them. The germline gives CDR1 DFQATT, CDR2 SNEGSKA (reference sequence). The CDR3 runs 12 residues. CDR3: CSAERMNTEAFF. The CDR3 DNA sequence: TGCAGTGCCGAGAGGATGAACACTGAAGCTTTCTTT.

In this sample, this clonotype turned up many times. This chain joins TRBV3-1 and TRBJ2-7, with no clear D. This CDR3 region has 15 residues. The germline V and J ends were trimmed by 0 bases and 0 bases, with 9 bases remaining between them. Germline-derived CDR1 and CDR2 are LGHDT and YNNKEL (reference sequence). As DNA, the CDR3 is TGTGCCAGCAGCCAAGATTGGAGCCCCTCCTACGAGCAGTACTTC. Amino acid sequence: CASSQDWSPSYEQYF.

The chain joins TRBV20-1 to TRBJ2-1; TRBD2 matches at 8 bases. Germline V gene lookup returns CDR1 DFQATT and CDR2 SNEGSKA (reference sequence). The CDR3 spans 16 residues. The CDR3 spells CSGGDSGPSSYNEQFF. In DNA form, the CDR3 reads TGCAGCGGGGGGGATAGCGGGCCGAGCTCCTACAATGAGCAGTTCTTC.

This clonotype appeared many times. This chain connects TRBV28 to TRBJ1-2; D remains ambiguous. This CDR3 contains 14 residues. The germline V gene has CDR1 MDHEN and CDR2 SYDVKM. V was clipped by 5 bases and J by 0 bases, with 10 bases between them. In DNA, the CDR3 is TGTGCCAGCAGTGATGATTTTGCTAACTATGGCTACACCTTC. Translating gives CASSDDFANYGYTF.

This clonotype was counted between two and nine times. The V call is TRBV24-1, the J call TRBJ1-5; D unclear. Germline CDR1 and CDR2: KGHDR and SFDVKD. V was shortened by 4 bases and J by 7 bases, with 13 bases between the two germline ends. The CDR3 is 14 residues long. CDR3 nucleotide sequence: TGTGCCACCAGTGAAACCGGGTTGGGGCAGCCCCAGCATTTT. It encodes CATSETGLGQPQHF.

This clonotype has a single count. The chain carries TRBV30 and TRBJ1-1; 8 nucleotides match TRBD1. Trimming removed 4 bases from V and 6 bases from J; junction bases left unmatched: 13. The CDR3 runs 15 residues. Germline CDR1 reads GTSNPN; CDR2 reads SVGIG (reference sequence). The CDR3 DNA follows: TGTGCCTGGATACCGAGAACCGGGACAGGAGCTGAAGCTTTCTTT. The encoded protein is CAWIPRTGTGAEAFF.

There are many counts of this clonotype. The chain has TRBV4-1 and TRBJ2-4; a weak D match, TRBD1 (5 bases). Germline loops: CDR1 MGHRA, CDR2 YSYEKL. CDR3 size: 16 residues. Trimming stripped 5 bases from V and 0 bases from J, with 14 bases between. The CDR3 region has the DNA TGCGCCAGCAGCTTCTTAATCGACAGAGCCAAAAACATTCAGTACTTC. It yields the protein CASSFLIDRAKNIQYF.

This clonotype was recorded at least ten times. This chain uses TRBV28 with TRBJ2-2, with TRBD1 as a possible D gene (5 bases). V was trimmed by 2 bases and J by 8 bases, leaving 9 bases between them. Germline CDR1 is MDHEN and CDR2 is SYDVKM. This CDR3 has 13 residues. The CDR3 DNA reads TGTGCCAGCAGTTTAGATCGGACAGGGGAGCTGTTTTTT. It codes for CASSLDRTGELFF.

This chain links TRBV5-1 with TRBJ1-6, with 8 bases identical to TRBD1. After removal of 3 bases from V and 6 bases from J, the junction contained 5 bases not matched to a gene. CDR1 is SGHRS, CDR2 YFSETQ, per germline. This CDR3 comprises 15 residues. The CDR3: CASSYSTGGNSPLHF. The CDR3 nucleotides read TGCGCCAGCAGCTACTCTACAGGGGGTAATTCACCCCTCCACTTT.

The V gene is TRBV9, the J gene TRBJ2-1, with 9 bases fitting TRBD2. Germline CDR1 SGDLS, CDR2 YYNGEE. The CDR3 loop spans 15 amino acids. Trimming at V came to 0 bases and at J to 4 bases, leaving 2 bases not matched to a gene. The CDR3: CASSVGSGRYNEQFF. The CDR3 DNA reads TGTGCCAGCAGCGTAGGTAGCGGGAGATACAATGAGCAGTTCTTC.

The chain has TRBV7-2 and TRBJ2-5, with 7 bases that match TRBD1. The CDR3 length is 15 residues. V lost 3 bases to trimming and J lost 5 bases; unmatched junction nucleotides: 9. Germline loops: CDR1 SGHTA, CDR2 FQGNSA. This CDR3 reads CASSFEYGRGETQYF. The CDR3 DNA reads TGTGCCAGCAGCTTTGAGTACGGCAGGGGGGAGACCCAGTACTTC. Based on the CDR3 plus reference TRBV7-2 and TRBJ2-5, the full variable domain is GAGVSQSPSNKVTEKGKDVELRCDPISGHTALYWYRQSLGQGLEFLIYFQGNSAPDKSGLPSDRFSAERTGGSVSTLTIQRTQQEDSAVYLCASSFEYGRGETQYFGPGTRLLVL.

This clonotype occurred many times. This chain links TRBV11-3 with TRBJ2-1; 8 bases are a match to TRBD1. The germline gives CDR1 SGHNT, CDR2 YENEEA. The CDR3 extends over 16 amino acids. The V gene end was trimmed by 5 bases and the J gene end by 3 bases; junction bases not matched to a gene: 9. CDR3 sequence (DNA): TGTGCCAGCAGCCTACGGACAGGGATGGGCTACAATGAGCAGTTCTTC. Its protein product is CASSLRTGMGYNEQFF.

This clonotype was seen at least ten times. The chain joins TRBV9 to TRBJ2-7; 9 bases agree with TRBD2. CDR3 length equals 17 residues. Germline-derived CDR1 and CDR2 are SGDLS and YYNGEE. With V trimmed by 1 base and J by 0 bases, 8 bases remained unmatched. CDR3 DNA: TGTGCCAGCAGCGTAACTCCTAGCGGGACGATCTCCTACGAGCAGTACTTC. This gives the protein CASSVTPSGTISYEQYF.

The CDR3 spells CAWKDYTEAFF. Here the CDR3 DNA reads TGTGCCTGGAAGGATTACACTGAAGCTTTCTTT. The chain carries TRBV30 and TRBJ1-1; D remains ambiguous. The CDR3 runs 11 residues. Germline assignment: CDR1 GTSNPN and CDR2 SVGIG (reference sequence). Between the trimmed V and J ends, which lost 4 bases and 3 bases, there was a span of 6 bases.

This clonotype was recorded at least ten times. The V gene is TRBV6-2 or TRBV6-3, the J gene TRBJ2-1; possibly TRBD1 for D (5 bases). Trimming took 4 bases from V and 0 from J, leaving 10 bases between them. The CDR3 is 15 amino acids. The germline V gene encodes CDR1 MNHEY and CDR2 SVGEGT. Here the CDR3 reads CASSSRASSYNEQFF. The CDR3 DNA follows: TGTGCCAGCAGTTCCAGGGCTAGCTCCTACAATGAGCAGTTCTTC.

This clonotype was observed at least ten times. The chain carries TRBV28 and TRBJ2-7; D may be TRBD1 (6 bases). This CDR3 comprises 16 residues. V lost 2 bases, J lost 0 bases, and 14 bases lay in between. Germline V lookup: CDR1 MDHEN, CDR2 SYDVKM. The CDR3 loop is CASSLHPTGSSYEQYF. The CDR3 nucleotides are TGTGCCAGCAGTTTACACCCGACAGGCAGCTCCTACGAGCAGTACTTC.

At least ten counts were recorded for this clonotype. This rearrangement joins TRBV19 to TRBJ2-1, with TRBD1 as a possible D gene (5 bases). The length of the CDR3 is 16 residues. V was clipped by 6 bases and J by 1 base, with 16 bases between them. CDR1 and CDR2 (germline): LNHDA, SQIVND (reference sequence). The CDR3 DNA is TGTGCCAGTAGCCCTCCGAGACAGTGGTCCTACAATGAGCAGTTCTTC. This codes for CASSPPRQWSYNEQFF. The full variable domain, its missing parts supplied by reference TRBV19 and TRBJ2-1, is DGGITQSPKYLFRKEGQNVTLSCEQNLNHDAMYWYRQDPGQGLRLIYYSQIVNDFQKGDIAEGYSVSREKKESFPLTVTSAQKNPTAFYLCASSPPRQWSYNEQFFGPGTRLTVL.